The 27 T cell receptor beta chains below were found in one sample sequenced in a study of CD8+CD57+ T cells in acquired aplastic anemia. Sequenced patients had shown CD8+CD57+ cell expansion by flow cytometry. The template for TCR beta VDJ and CDR3 sequence profiling was genomic DNA. Each CDR3 protein is one row after TCRdb ran MiXCR on the reads. This repertoire shows about 180,000 distinct CDR3 sequences, more than 60% found once; its top ten account for about 39%. Source material: sorted CD4+, CD8+, or CD8+CD57+ T cells (not recorded which) from PBMCs. The receptor set was obtained from a human donor with aplastic anemia.

CDR3 sequence: CASSLGISSGGAGGQFF. The CDR3 coding sequence is TGTGCCAGCAGCTTAGGGATTTCCAGCGGGGGGGCTGGGGGGCAGTTCTTC. The chain combines TRBV11-3 with TRBJ2-1; 10 bases are a match to TRBD2. V shed 1 base and J 12 bases; nucleotides not matched to a gene: 15. The CDR3 covers 17 residues. Per germline, CDR1 SGHNT and CDR2 YENEEA.

Remarks on this clonotype: The junction departs from germline at one end; a sequencing error may be responsible. This chain joins TRBV7-9 and TRBJ2-5; TRBD2 agrees at 7 bases. Germline values: CDR1 SEHNR, CDR2 FQNEAQ (reference sequence). There are 15 residues in the CDR3. CDR3 DNA: TGCGCCAGCAGCCCACTGGGACTACCGCAAGAGACCCAGTACTTC. Its translation: CASSPLGLPQETQYF.

This sequence joins TRBV25-1 and TRBJ1-3; D remains ambiguous. This CDR3 spans 17 amino acids. The germline V and J ends were trimmed by 4 bases and 0 bases, with 16 bases remaining between them. Germline lookup yields CDR1 MGHDK and CDR2 SYGVNS. The CDR3 DNA follows: TGTGCCAGCAGTGGCCCTGGGAGGCTGTGCTCTGGAAACACCATATATTTT. This sequence encodes CASSGPGRLCSGNTIYF.

The chain joins TRBV7-9 to TRBJ1-5; 8 bases align to TRBD1. The CDR3 sequence is 14 residues long. V trimming: 6 bases; J trimming: 3 bases; junction bases outside the gene matches: 4. The germline CDR1 and CDR2 sequences are SEHNR and FQNEAQ (reference sequence). The CDR3 here is CASSSTGDNQPQHF. The CDR3 nucleotides read TGTGCCAGCAGTTCGACAGGGGACAATCAGCCCCAGCATTTT.

V gene TRBV5-1 combines with J gene TRBJ2-5, with TRBD2 matching 7 bases. Germline values: CDR1 SGHRS, CDR2 YFSETQ. V gave up 2 bases and J gave up 3 bases; unmatched junction bases: 7. The CDR3 totals 15 residues. The CDR3 sequence: CASSFAAGAEETQYF. In DNA, the CDR3 is TGCGCCAGCAGCTTTGCTGCGGGAGCGGAAGAGACCCAGTACTTC.

The table lists this clonotype with a few counts. V is TRBV7-4 and J is TRBJ1-5, with D possibly matching TRBD1 (5 bases). Germline CDR1 SGHVT, CDR2 SQSDAQ. The V gene lost 3 bases and the J gene lost 4 bases, with 10 bases spanning the gap. This CDR3 spans 14 amino acids. The CDR3 DNA is TGTGCCAGCAGCTTGTGGGACGGAAATCAGCCCCAGCATTTT. As protein: CASSLWDGNQPQHF.

The J gene is TRBJ1-5, the V gene TRBV7-2, with D perhaps matching TRBD1 (5 bases). Per germline, CDR1 SGHTA and CDR2 FQGNSA. The V end was cut by 2 bases, the J end by 0 bases, with 14 bases between. The CDR3 is 17 amino acids. DNA of the CDR3: TGTGCCAGCAGCTTAACGGCAGGGCCTTATAGCAATCAGCCCCAGCATTTT. Translation: CASSLTAGPYSNQPQHF.

V usage is TRBV2 and J usage is TRBJ1-2; D is possibly TRBD1 (5 bases). This CDR3 has 13 residues. Deletions cut 7 bases from V and 5 bases from J, with 14 bases between. Per the germline V gene, CDR1 is SNHLY and CDR2 is FYNNEI. DNA for the CDR3: TGTGCCAGCACCCAGGGATTAGGTTATGGCTACACCTTC. Translated, it gives CASTQGLGYGYTF.

The chain recombines TRBV25-1 with TRBJ1-2; weak D call: TRBD1 (5 bases). Germline V gives CDR1 MGHDK, CDR2 SYGVNS. V was clipped by 4 bases and J by 5 bases, with 23 bases between them. The CDR3 totals 17 residues. The CDR3: CASSGEIPGLSGYGYTF. The DNA of the CDR3 is TGTGCCAGCAGTGGGGAGATTCCGGGACTCTCGGGGTATGGCTACACCTTC.

This clonotype came up once. CDR3 sequence: CASSIGTGLEETQYF. The DNA of the CDR3 is TGTGCCAGTAGTATAGGGACAGGGTTGGAAGAGACCCAGTACTTC. The V gene is TRBV19, the J gene TRBJ2-5; 8 bases fit TRBD1. CDR1 and CDR2 (germline): LNHDA, SQIVND (reference sequence). This CDR3 is built from 15 residues. J was trimmed by 3 bases and V by 1 base; bases with no gene match: 4.

This chain links TRBV20-1 with TRBJ2-1, with 15 bases that match TRBD2. CDR3 length: 15 residues. Unmatched junction bases numbered 8, after V lost 6 bases and J lost 8 bases. From germline, CDR1 is DFQATT and CDR2 SNEGSKA (reference sequence). CDR3 DNA: TGCAGTGCAACCGGGACTAGCGGGAGGATCGATGAGCAGTTCTTC. This gives the protein CSATGTSGRIDEQFF.

The CDR3 region has the DNA TGTGCCAGCAGTCTTGAACAGGTGTCCAATCAGCCCCAGCATTTT. It specifies CASSLEQVSNQPQHF. This sequence joins TRBV27 and TRBJ1-5; D perhaps matches TRBD1 (5 bases). The ends were cut back, 5 bases at V and 3 bases at J, with 14 bases in the middle. From germline, CDR1 is MNHEY and CDR2 SMNVEV (reference sequence). The CDR3 covers 15 residues.

This clonotype has just one count. The rearrangement links TRBV30 to TRBJ1-6, with 7 bases aligning to TRBD1. Germline-derived CDR1 and CDR2 are GTSNPN and SVGIG (reference sequence). The CDR3 contains 14 residues. With 4 bases clipped from V and 9 bases from J, the junction kept 9 bases outside the gene matches. The CDR3: CAWTARQGFSPLHF. The CDR3, as DNA: TGTGCCTGGACAGCAAGACAGGGCTTTTCACCCCTCCACTTT.

V usage is TRBV9 and J usage is TRBJ1-2; 9 bases are shared with TRBD1. The CDR3 is 16 residues long. The trim removed 0 bases at V and 1 base at J, leaving 4 bases unmatched. Germline assignment: CDR1 SGDLS and CDR2 YYNGEE. CDR3 sequence reads: CASSVVTGGLNYGYTF. The CDR3 nucleotides are TGTGCCAGCAGCGTAGTGACAGGGGGACTTAACTATGGCTACACCTTC.

The chain combines TRBV2 with TRBJ2-6; D perhaps matches TRBD1 (5 bases). V lost 6 bases, J lost 0 bases, and 21 bases lay in between. This CDR3 region has 19 residues. Germline CDR1 and CDR2: SNHLY and FYNNEI. The CDR3 DNA is TGTGCCAGCAGACCGTACAGGCCACCAGCCTTCTCTGGGGCCAACGTCCTGACTTTC. Translation gives CASRPYRPPAFSGANVLTF.

This clonotype was recorded only once. The V call is TRBV7-9, the J call TRBJ1-4, with 11 bases fitting TRBD1. This CDR3 is 17 amino acids long. V shed 5 bases, J shed 3 bases, and the junction held 8 bases outside the gene matches. Germline values: CDR1 SEHNR, CDR2 FQNEAQ (reference sequence). In DNA form, the CDR3 reads TGTGCCAGCAGCGCGAGGACAGGGGGCAGGTCTAATGAAAAACTGTTTTTT. It is translated as CASSARTGGRSNEKLFF.

This clonotype has a count of ten or more. The chain employs TRBV30 and TRBJ1-1; unclear D gene. Trimming cost V 5 bases and J 0 bases, with 4 bases left between them. The CDR3 runs to 11 residues. Germline CDR1 is GTSNPN and CDR2 is SVGIG (reference sequence). CDR3 in DNA: TGTGCCTGGGAGTTGAACACTGAAGCTTTCTTT. Its translation: CAWELNTEAFF.

Turning to this clonotype: The conserved phenylalanine or tryptophan is not found at the CDR3 terminus, so this likely reflects a read error. It is unclear where the CDR3 begins or ends on the DNA, so no DNA is shown, and the CDR3 is as TCRdb lists it. CDR3 region: CASSVAQT. The V call is TRBV9, the J call TRBJ1-6. Germline V gene lookup returns CDR1 SGDLS and CDR2 YYNGEE. The CDR3 contains 8 residues when both ends are counted.

The chain employs TRBV7-3 and TRBJ1-1; possible D gene TRBD1, 5 bases. The CDR3 runs 15 residues. V was pared by 4 bases and J by 3 bases, with 15 bases between. Germline V gene data show CDR1 as SGHTA and CDR2 as FQGTGA. CDR3 sequence reads: CASSSVQGSDTEAFF. The CDR3 DNA follows: TGTGCCAGCAGCTCAGTTCAGGGCTCCGACACTGAAGCTTTCTTT.

The gene calls are TRBV20-1 and TRBJ2-5; TRBD2 matches at 11 bases. CDR1 is DFQATT and CDR2 is SNEGSKA in the germline V gene (reference sequence). CDR3 length equals 14 residues. V dropped 5 bases and J dropped 3; count of bases not matched to a gene: 5. CDR3 sequence: CSAGTGLAEETQYF. The CDR3 nucleotides are TGCAGTGCTGGAACGGGACTAGCGGAAGAGACCCAGTACTTC.

This clonotype was observed at least ten times. The J gene is TRBJ2-1, the V gene TRBV12-3 or TRBV12-4, with 7 bases fitting TRBD1. The CDR3 sequence is 14 residues long. The V segment lost 2 bases and the J segment 7 bases; nucleotides outside the gene matches: 5. The CDR3 is CASSLSGGLNEQFF. The CDR3 DNA sequence: TGTGCCAGCAGTTTATCAGGGGGATTAAATGAGCAGTTCTTC.

The J gene is TRBJ2-7, the V gene TRBV20-1, with 15 positions matching TRBD2. The CDR3 consists of 14 residues. Germline V CDR1 and CDR2: DFQATT, SNEGSKA (reference sequence). Germline trimming cut 5 bases from V and 2 bases from J; bases unmatched to any gene: 1. The CDR3: CSAWTSGGAYEQYF. The CDR3 region has the DNA TGCAGTGCTTGGACTAGCGGGGGGGCCTACGAGCAGTACTTC.

Regarding this clonotype: It is likely a read error, because the conserved phenylalanine at the end of the CDR3 is missing. This chain connects TRBV7-9 to TRBJ1-2, with TRBD1 identical over 7 bases. The J segment lost 8 bases and the V segment lost 2 bases, leaving 8 bases of the junction unmatched. The CDR3 is made up of 14 amino acids. Germline V gene lookup returns CDR1 SEHNR and CDR2 FQNEAQ (reference sequence). The CDR3 is CASSLNLQGEGYTS. In nucleotides, the CDR3 is TGTGCCAGCAGCTTAAATCTCCAGGGGGAGGGCTACACCTCC.

Ten or more counts support this clonotype. The CDR3 nucleotides read TGTGCCAGTAGTATCCCGGGAAACACCATATATTTT. Its protein is CASSIPGNTIYF. J is TRBJ1-3 and V is TRBV19; D uncertain. This CDR3 has 12 amino acids. The V and J ends lost 3 bases and 4 bases respectively, with 4 bases between them. Germline lookup yields CDR1 LNHDA and CDR2 SQIVND (reference sequence).

The rearrangement joins TRBV7-8 to TRBJ1-1; D unresolved. Trimming pared 3 bases from V and 4 bases from J, leaving 6 bases between. The CDR3 is 12 amino acids. The V gene's germline CDR1 is SGHVS and CDR2 FQNEAQ. CDR3: CASSFSVTEAFF. DNA for the CDR3: TGTGCCAGCAGCTTCAGCGTCACTGAAGCTTTCTTT. Combining the CDR3 with reference TRBV7-8 and TRBJ1-1 gives the whole variable domain GAGVSQSPRYKVAKRGQDVALRCDPISGHVSLFWYQQALGQGPEFLTYFQNEAQLDKSGLPSDRFFAERPEGSVSTLKIQRTQQEDSAVYLCASSFSVTEAFFGQGTRLTVV.

The chain has TRBV7-6 and TRBJ2-7; 8 positions match TRBD2. This CDR3 has 16 amino acids. Germline V gene lookup returns CDR1 SGHVS and CDR2 FNYEAQ. After removal of 0 bases from V and 2 bases from J, the junction contained 6 bases not matched to a gene. The CDR3 bases are TGTGCCAGCAGCTTAGCGGTTCAGCGGGAGCCCTACGAGCAGTACTTC. It encodes CASSLAVQREPYEQYF.

The chain joins TRBV24-1 to TRBJ2-1; 7 positions agree with TRBD2. Germline CDR1 is KGHDR and CDR2 is SFDVKD. Unmatched junction bases numbered 11, after V lost 0 bases and J lost 7 bases. This CDR3 is 17 amino acids long. The chain's CDR3 is CATSDLQPSGLGNEQFF. Written as DNA, the CDR3 is TGTGCCACCAGTGATTTGCAGCCTAGCGGACTTGGGAATGAGCAGTTCTTC.